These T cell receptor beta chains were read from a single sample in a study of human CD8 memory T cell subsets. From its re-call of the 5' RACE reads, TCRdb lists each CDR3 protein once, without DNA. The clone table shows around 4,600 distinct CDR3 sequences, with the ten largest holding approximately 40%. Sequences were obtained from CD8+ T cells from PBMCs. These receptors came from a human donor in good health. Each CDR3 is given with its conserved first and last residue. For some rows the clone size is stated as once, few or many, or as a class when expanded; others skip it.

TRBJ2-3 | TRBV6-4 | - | CASSETSGRGTDTQYF
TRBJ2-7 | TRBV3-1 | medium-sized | CASSQGFSYEQYF
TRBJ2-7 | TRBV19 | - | CASSIFPGGGGYEQYF
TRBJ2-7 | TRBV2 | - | CASSEESGTFYEQYF
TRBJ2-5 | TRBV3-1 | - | CASSQASKVHQETQYF
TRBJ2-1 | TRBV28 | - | CASSFPRFAAYNEQFF
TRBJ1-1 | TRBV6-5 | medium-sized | CASRIQGLNTEAFF
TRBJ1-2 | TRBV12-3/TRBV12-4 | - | CASRQKTGRSGYTF
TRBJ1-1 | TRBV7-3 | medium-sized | CASSYRPNTEAFF
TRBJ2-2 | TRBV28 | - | CASSLFAGGPTGELFF
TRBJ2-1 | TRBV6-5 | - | CASSGTSGYNEQFF
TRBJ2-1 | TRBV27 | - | CASSQLVFAGGLRDEQFF
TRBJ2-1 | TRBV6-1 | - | CASSEASGSNEQFF
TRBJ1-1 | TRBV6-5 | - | CASRRRQDTNTEAFF
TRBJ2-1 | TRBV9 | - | CASSSGGSYNEQFF
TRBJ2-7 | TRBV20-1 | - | CSASEVRGAEQYF
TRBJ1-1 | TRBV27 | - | CASSSTGNTEAFF
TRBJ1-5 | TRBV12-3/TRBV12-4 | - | CASSPTNQPQHF
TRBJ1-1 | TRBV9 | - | CASSDGGTEAFF
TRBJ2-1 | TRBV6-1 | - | CASDWRGTYNEQFF
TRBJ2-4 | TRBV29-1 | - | CSVRQGENIQYF
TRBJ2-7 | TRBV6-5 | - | CASSYSGVGEQYF
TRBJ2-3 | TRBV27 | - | CASMPGEGDTQYF
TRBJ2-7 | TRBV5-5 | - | CASSWGQGGYEQYF
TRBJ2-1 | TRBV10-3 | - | CAVTLGGNNEQFF
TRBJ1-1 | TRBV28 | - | CASSYYRDGTEAFF
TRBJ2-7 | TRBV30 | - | CAWGPAAEQYF
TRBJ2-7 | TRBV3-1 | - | CASSQALLAGGSYEQYF
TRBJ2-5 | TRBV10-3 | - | CAISDGGGAYTQYF
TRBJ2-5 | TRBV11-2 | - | CASSYTTGIETQYF
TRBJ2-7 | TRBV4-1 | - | CASSQGSTSAGRIGEQYF
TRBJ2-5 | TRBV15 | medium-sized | CATSRPRGETQYF
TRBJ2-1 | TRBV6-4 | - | CASAALGAGELAEQFF
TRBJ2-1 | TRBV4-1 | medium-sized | CASSQGRRYDSSYNEQFF
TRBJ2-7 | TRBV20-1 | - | CSAIRLAPSGTYEQYF
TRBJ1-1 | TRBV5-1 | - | CASSVTGTENTEAFF
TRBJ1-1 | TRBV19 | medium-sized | CASSITNVATGTEAFF
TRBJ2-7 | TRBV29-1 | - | CSVHMDSTYEQYF
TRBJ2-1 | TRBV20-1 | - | CSARFLGGSGYNEQFF
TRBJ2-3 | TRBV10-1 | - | CASSESLAGGPDTQYF
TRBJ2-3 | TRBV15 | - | CATSKLAGGPDTQYF
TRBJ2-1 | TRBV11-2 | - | CASLPSGNDEQFF
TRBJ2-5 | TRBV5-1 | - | CASSLELIGDISTQYF
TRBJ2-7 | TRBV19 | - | CASKQGPLFGYEQYF
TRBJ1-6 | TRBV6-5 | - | CASSPTQGQTSPLHF
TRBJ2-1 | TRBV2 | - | CASSDLAGGPSYNEQFF
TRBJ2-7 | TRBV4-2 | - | CASSPTYRLAGGRREETYEQYF
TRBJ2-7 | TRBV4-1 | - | CASSQAGSYEQYF
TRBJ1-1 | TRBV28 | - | CASSLLMGQGDVNTEAFF
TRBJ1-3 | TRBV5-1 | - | CASSVGQGASGNTIYF
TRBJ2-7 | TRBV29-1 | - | CSVGGRVAEQYF
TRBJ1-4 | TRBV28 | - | CASSIPGQGPEKLFF
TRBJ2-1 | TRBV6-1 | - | CASSEEGSYNEQFF
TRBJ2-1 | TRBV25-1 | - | CASSYQGANEQFF
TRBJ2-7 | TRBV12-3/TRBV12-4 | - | CASSPVRYEQYF
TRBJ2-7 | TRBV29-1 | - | CSVEEGGSYEQYF
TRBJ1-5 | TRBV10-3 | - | CAISEVLDQPQHF
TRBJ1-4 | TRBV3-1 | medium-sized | CASSQPSTVKGEKLFF
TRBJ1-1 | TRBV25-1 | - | CASSFVAEAFF
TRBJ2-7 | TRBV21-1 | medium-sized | CASSKKRQPHYEQYF